The rows below give T cell receptor beta chains drawn from one sample of a study of technical replicates of blood from a few donors. The repertoire was sequenced with immunoSEQ multiplex PCR; TCRdb's copy has only in-frame clones and lacks some. The table lists 64,000 or so clones, around 97% of them singletons, with over 0.2% in the top ten. Source material: T cells isolated from PBMCs. Receptors were obtained from a human donor in good health. Both conserved end residues are part of each CDR3.

v_call cdr3_aa
TRBV10-2 CASSASGGGYEQYF
TRBV5-6 CASSLGGSSYEQYF
TRBV9 CASSVAEGYTEAFF
TRBV6-5 CASSYSSTPNYGYTF
TRBV6-1 CASSAVQGSGYTF
TRBV21-1 CASSKVLLARVGETQYF
TRBV4-1 CASSHVQETQYF
TRBV4-1 CASSPIGRSYEQYF
TRBV2 CASAWGPNTEAFF
TRBV11-2 CASSFTGKENTGELFF
TRBV6-5 CASSYYGRREDGYTF
TRBV12-5 CASGLLRDTYQPQHF
TRBV9 CASSVEAGPLAYGYTF
TRBV4-2 CASSHTGTTLPAQYF
TRBV11-3 CASSLVWTSGSRPTDTQYF
TRBV4-1 CASSQEGGSWTDTQYF
TRBV5-1 CASSVVWGDTGELFF
TRBV6-5 CASSDGTGGYEQYF
TRBV18 CASSPAGTGNNYGYTF
TRBV5-1 CASSLAGGGRRTNEKLFF
TRBV29-1 CSADREQETQYF
TRBV9 CASSGGQASSYNSPLHF
TRBV7-8 CASSLGTGVNSPLHF
TRBV10-1 CASSLQGQETQYF
TRBV5-4 CASSLISGGLQETQYF
TRBV6-1 CASSVNMRERSQVTQYF
TRBV7-9 CASSFYRGPNYGYTF
TRBV5-5 CASSLEGGQGSYEQYF
TRBV10-3 CAISRQTGMNEQYF
TRBV9 CASSVEDRELYEQYF
TRBV4-1 CASSRGRGSNQPQHF
TRBV18 CASSPRLGFDERYGYTF
TRBV5-1 CASSLEVTRLLDTQYF
TRBV29-1 CSVSSSYEQYF
TRBV7-9 CASSRLGTLRNEQYF
TRBV18 CASSATIESGGTQYF
TRBV28 CASSGDSRNVIYGYTF
TRBV6-5 CASSYPSGSGEQYF
TRBV7-2 CASSPYRAPAGYGYTF
TRBV5-4 CASSFFGGVEAFF
TRBV19 CASSIVFQEGNEQFF
TRBV28 CASSSRGNTEAFF
TRBV11-1 CASSLVQGSGELFF
TRBV5-4 CASSPPGSVEQYF
TRBV19 CASSQGPDQPQHF
TRBV10-1 CASSEYSQAPDTQYF
TRBV27 CASSPRVTGNYEQYF
TRBV14 CASNAGTPYYGYTF
TRBV7-9 CASSPRAGFGTESYNEQFF
TRBV4-1 CASSQDRGSRGYTF
TRBV5-4 CASSWTGGGTEAFF
TRBV4-1 CASSQTKAGLAITDTQYF
TRBV28 CASSWGLAAYEQYF
TRBV29-1 CSVAGQQNTEAFF
TRBV18 CASSPAGGTEAFF
TRBV5-6 CASSLSGKADTQYF
TRBV6-1 CASRPLGNRDEKLFF
TRBV5-1 CASSPSAATPFRDRMQETQYF